Listed below are T cell receptor beta chains from one sample, sequenced in a study of graft-versus-host responses after intestinal transplantation. Data came from immunoSEQ multiplex PCR; TCRdb stores just in-frame clones and leaves some out. The data contain tens of thousands of clones, roughly 80% of them seen just once; the ten biggest clones take up around 0.5%. These TCRs' antigens remain unknown. Sequencing was performed on unstimulated CD4+ T cells sorted from spleen or lymph node cells, taken before transplant. The source of these receptors is a human donor who was the organ donor for an intestinal transplant. The conserved cysteine and the conserved F or W are not part of the CDR3 here.

j_call: TRBJ1-2
v_call: TRBV10-2
cdr3_aa: ASTKTAPNYGYT

j_call: TRBJ2-3
v_call: TRBV4-1
cdr3_aa: ASSQDQLARPPTDTQY

j_call: TRBJ2-1
v_call: TRBV7-2
cdr3_aa: ASSLGQRSEQF

j_call: TRBJ2-5
v_call: TRBV7-2
cdr3_aa: ASSQGTTTQETQY

j_call: TRBJ1-2
v_call: TRBV19
cdr3_aa: ASRRDAYGYT

j_call: TRBJ1-3
v_call: TRBV6-6
cdr3_aa: ASSYEGAPTGNTIY

j_call: TRBJ2-4
v_call: TRBV11-2
cdr3_aa: ASSHPGTGAKNIQY

j_call: TRBJ2-6
v_call: TRBV9
cdr3_aa: ASSVATGANVLT

j_call: TRBJ2-7
v_call: TRBV30
cdr3_aa: AWSAAGTSVKKLY

j_call: TRBJ2-1
v_call: TRBV29-1
cdr3_aa: SVDFRGSSYNEQF

j_call: TRBJ2-7
v_call: TRBV6-5
cdr3_aa: ASSSGNYEQY

j_call: TRBJ2-1
v_call: TRBV7-2
cdr3_aa: ASRPPSGGSYNEQF

j_call: TRBJ1-2
v_call: TRBV6-1
cdr3_aa: ASSILNSPNYGYT

j_call: TRBJ2-7
v_call: TRBV6-5
cdr3_aa: ASSTGTGLYEQY

j_call: TRBJ2-5
v_call: TRBV11-3
cdr3_aa: ASSLLGGDQETQY

j_call: TRBJ2-1
v_call: TRBV7-6
cdr3_aa: ASSPSSGRAKGYNEQF

j_call: TRBJ1-1
v_call: TRBV19
cdr3_aa: ATTDRGSYTEAF

j_call: TRBJ2-1
v_call: TRBV5-1
cdr3_aa: ASSFHPGLAGPSYNEQF

j_call: TRBJ2-2
v_call: TRBV19
cdr3_aa: ASSLGAGGNTGELF

j_call: TRBJ2-7
v_call: TRBV28
cdr3_aa: ASSLNNHEQY

j_call: TRBJ1-1
v_call: TRBV6-4
cdr3_aa: ASSPRGGFTEAF

j_call: TRBJ2-7
v_call: TRBV27
cdr3_aa: ASSLWGTRGYEQY

j_call: TRBJ2-5
v_call: TRBV5-1
cdr3_aa: ASRGTEYQETQY

j_call: TRBJ2-3
v_call: TRBV28
cdr3_aa: ASSTGYPTDTQY

j_call: TRBJ2-7
v_call: TRBV6-1
cdr3_aa: ASTLAGARHEQY

j_call: TRBJ2-1
v_call: TRBV14
cdr3_aa: ASSLRQDSYNEQF

j_call: TRBJ1-5
v_call: TRBV15
cdr3_aa: ATSRGTSNQPQH

j_call: TRBJ2-5
v_call: TRBV18
cdr3_aa: ASSPLEGQETQY

j_call: TRBJ2-3
v_call: TRBV7-2
cdr3_aa: ASSGRELHTDTQY

j_call: TRBJ2-7
v_call: TRBV5-6
cdr3_aa: ASSLRTSGRAGYEQY

j_call: TRBJ2-3
v_call: TRBV7-6
cdr3_aa: ASSLVGGLRGDTQY

j_call: TRBJ2-3
v_call: TRBV5-1
cdr3_aa: ASSLVPGGSTDTQY

j_call: TRBJ2-1
v_call: TRBV6-1
cdr3_aa: ASSPGGRKI

j_call: TRBJ1-2
v_call: TRBV30
cdr3_aa: AWSVKRGYGYT

j_call: TRBJ1-2
v_call: TRBV30
cdr3_aa: AWSPGTDYGYT

j_call: TRBJ2-5
v_call: TRBV19
cdr3_aa: ASSIRPTSGGGETQY

j_call: TRBJ2-7
v_call: TRBV28
cdr3_aa: ASSPGLAGGQY

j_call: TRBJ2-3
v_call: TRBV2
cdr3_aa: ASGETGLSTDTQY

j_call: TRBJ2-3
v_call: TRBV5-1
cdr3_aa: ASSLVDSTDTQY

j_call: TRBJ1-6
v_call: TRBV7-9
cdr3_aa: ASSLGVTVNSPLH

j_call: TRBJ1-1
v_call: TRBV6-1
cdr3_aa: ASSEEARGIIGAF

j_call: TRBJ1-1
v_call: TRBV30
cdr3_aa: AWGRGADTEAF

j_call: TRBJ2-5
v_call: TRBV28
cdr3_aa: ASSSRSQLVLEETQY

j_call: TRBJ2-4
v_call: TRBV2
cdr3_aa: ASSRGPEIIQY

j_call: TRBJ1-2
v_call: TRBV15
cdr3_aa: ATSRQAGDRTFYGYT

j_call: TRBJ1-6
v_call: TRBV7-6
cdr3_aa: ASSVGTGYNSPLH

j_call: TRBJ1-3
v_call: TRBV4-3
cdr3_aa: ASSPPAGNTIY

j_call: TRBJ1-5
v_call: TRBV29-1
cdr3_aa: SGGPRAGQPQH

j_call: TRBJ1-5
v_call: TRBV6-6
cdr3_aa: ASSANQPQH

j_call: TRBJ2-7
v_call: TRBV6-1
cdr3_aa: ASSLGTGLYGEQY

j_call: TRBJ2-1
v_call: TRBV2
cdr3_aa: ASRSGGGYNEQF

j_call: TRBJ2-7
v_call: TRBV29-1
cdr3_aa: SVPGQVAYEQY

j_call: TRBJ2-2
v_call: TRBV5-4
cdr3_aa: ASSSQGTGELF

j_call: TRBJ2-6
v_call: TRBV5-1
cdr3_aa: ASSLTQVISGANVLT

j_call: TRBJ1-1
v_call: TRBV27
cdr3_aa: ASGGAAGLTEAF

j_call: TRBJ1-1
v_call: TRBV7-9
cdr3_aa: ASSLLWQGRAEAF

j_call: TRBJ2-7
v_call: TRBV7-9
cdr3_aa: ASSLLDGAYEQY